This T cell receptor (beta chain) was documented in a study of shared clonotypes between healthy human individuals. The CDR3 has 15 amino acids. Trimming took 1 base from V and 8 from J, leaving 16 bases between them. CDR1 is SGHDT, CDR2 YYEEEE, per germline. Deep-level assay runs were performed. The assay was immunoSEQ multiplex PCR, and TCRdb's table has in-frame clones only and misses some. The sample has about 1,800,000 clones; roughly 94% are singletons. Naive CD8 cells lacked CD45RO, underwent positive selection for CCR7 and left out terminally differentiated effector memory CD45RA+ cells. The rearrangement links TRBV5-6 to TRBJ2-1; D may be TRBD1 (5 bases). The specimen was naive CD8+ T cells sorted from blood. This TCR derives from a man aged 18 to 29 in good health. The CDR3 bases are TGTGCCAGCAGCTTGTCCCAGGGTTTGTATGATGAGCAGTTCTTC. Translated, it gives CASSLSQGLYDEQFF.